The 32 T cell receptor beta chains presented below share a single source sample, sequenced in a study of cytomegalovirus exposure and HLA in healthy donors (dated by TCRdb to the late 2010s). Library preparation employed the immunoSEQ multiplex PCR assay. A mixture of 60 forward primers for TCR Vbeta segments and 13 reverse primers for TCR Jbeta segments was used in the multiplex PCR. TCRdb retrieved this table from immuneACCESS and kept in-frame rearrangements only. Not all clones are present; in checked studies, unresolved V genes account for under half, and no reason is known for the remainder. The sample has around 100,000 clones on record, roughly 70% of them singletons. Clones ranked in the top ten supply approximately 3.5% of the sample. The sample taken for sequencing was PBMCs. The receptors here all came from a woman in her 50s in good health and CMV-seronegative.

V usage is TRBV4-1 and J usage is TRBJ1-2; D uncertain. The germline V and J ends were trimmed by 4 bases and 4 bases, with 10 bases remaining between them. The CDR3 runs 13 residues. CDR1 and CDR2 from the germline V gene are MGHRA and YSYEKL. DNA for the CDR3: TGCGCCAGCAGCCCGGAGGGTCTCTATGGCTACACCTTC. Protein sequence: CASSPEGLYGYTF.

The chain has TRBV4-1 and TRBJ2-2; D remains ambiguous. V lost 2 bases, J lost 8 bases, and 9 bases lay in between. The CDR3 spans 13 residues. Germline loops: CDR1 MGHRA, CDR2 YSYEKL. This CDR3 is CASSQWLVGELFF. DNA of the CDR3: TGCGCCAGCAGCCAATGGCTAGTAGGGGAGCTGTTTTTT.

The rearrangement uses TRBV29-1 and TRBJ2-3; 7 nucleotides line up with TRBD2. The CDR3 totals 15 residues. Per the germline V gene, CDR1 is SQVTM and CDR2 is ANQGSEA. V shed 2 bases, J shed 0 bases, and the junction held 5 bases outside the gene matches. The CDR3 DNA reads TGCAGCGTTGAAACCGAAGCGGGGAGCACAGATACGCAGTATTTT. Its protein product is CSVETEAGSTDTQYF.

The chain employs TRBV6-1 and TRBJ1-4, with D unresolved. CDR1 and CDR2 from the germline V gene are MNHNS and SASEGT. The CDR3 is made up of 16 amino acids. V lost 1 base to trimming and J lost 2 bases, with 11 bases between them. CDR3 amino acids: CASSEVTITTNEKLFF. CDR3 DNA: TGTGCCAGCAGTGAAGTTACAATCACGACTAATGAAAAACTGTTTTTT.

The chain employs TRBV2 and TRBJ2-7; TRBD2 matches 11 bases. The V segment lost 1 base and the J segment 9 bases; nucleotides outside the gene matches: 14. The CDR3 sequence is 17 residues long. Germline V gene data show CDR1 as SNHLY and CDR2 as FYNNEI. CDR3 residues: CASSEVSGRAGRRSQYF. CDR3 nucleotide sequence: TGTGCCAGCAGTGAAGTTAGCGGGAGGGCCGGCCGGCGATCGCAGTACTTC.

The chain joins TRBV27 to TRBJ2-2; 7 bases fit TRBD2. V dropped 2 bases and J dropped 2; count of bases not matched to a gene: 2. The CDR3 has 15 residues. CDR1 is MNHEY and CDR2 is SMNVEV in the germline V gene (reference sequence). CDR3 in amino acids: CASSLSGTNTGELFF. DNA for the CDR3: TGTGCCAGCAGTTTAAGCGGGACCAACACCGGGGAGCTGTTTTTT.

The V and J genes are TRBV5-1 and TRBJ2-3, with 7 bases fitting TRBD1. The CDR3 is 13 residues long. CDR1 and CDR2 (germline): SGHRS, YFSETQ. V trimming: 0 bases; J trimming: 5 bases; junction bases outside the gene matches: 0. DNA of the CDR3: TGCGCCAGCAGCTTGGCAGGGGGAGATACGCAGTATTTT. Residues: CASSLAGGDTQYF. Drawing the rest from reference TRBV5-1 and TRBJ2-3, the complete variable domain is KAGVTQTPRYLIKTRGQQVTLSCSPISGHRSVSWYQQTPGQGLQFLFEYFSETQRNKGNFPGRFSGRQFSNSRSEMNVSTLELGDSALYLCASSLAGGDTQYFGPGTRLTVL.

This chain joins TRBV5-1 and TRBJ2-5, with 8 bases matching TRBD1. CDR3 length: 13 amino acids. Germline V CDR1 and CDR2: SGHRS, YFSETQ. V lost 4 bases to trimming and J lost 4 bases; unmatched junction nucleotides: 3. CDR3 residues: CASSRGTGETQYF. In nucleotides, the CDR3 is TGCGCCAGCAGCCGCGGGACAGGAGAGACCCAGTACTTC.

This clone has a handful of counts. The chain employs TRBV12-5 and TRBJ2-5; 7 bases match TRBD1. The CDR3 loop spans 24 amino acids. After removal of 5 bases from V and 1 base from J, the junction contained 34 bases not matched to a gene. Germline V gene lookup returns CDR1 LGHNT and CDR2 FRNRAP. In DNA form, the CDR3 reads TGTGCTAGTGGTCCACCCACGACGACCGTTCCGGGACAGCGAACCATGGACGCCCAAGAGACCCAGTACTTC. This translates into CASGPPTTTVPGQRTMDAQETQYF.

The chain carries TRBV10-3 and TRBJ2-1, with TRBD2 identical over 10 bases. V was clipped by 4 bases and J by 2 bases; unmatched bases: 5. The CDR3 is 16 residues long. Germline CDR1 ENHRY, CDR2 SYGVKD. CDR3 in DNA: TGTGCCATCAGTGGGGCTAGCGGGGGTCCCTACAATGAGCAGTTCTTC. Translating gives CAISGASGGPYNEQFF.

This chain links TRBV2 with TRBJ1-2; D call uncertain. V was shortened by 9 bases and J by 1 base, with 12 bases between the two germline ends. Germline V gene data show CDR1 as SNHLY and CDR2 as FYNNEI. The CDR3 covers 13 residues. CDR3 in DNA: TGTGCCAGGCGATCTGGAGATAACTATGGCTACACCTTC. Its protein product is CARRSGDNYGYTF.

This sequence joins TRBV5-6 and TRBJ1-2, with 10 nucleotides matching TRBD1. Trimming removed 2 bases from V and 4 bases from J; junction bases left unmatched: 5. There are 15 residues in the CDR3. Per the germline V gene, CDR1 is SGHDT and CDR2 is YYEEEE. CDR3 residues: CASSLRDRGSYGYTF. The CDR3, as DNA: TGTGCCAGCAGCTTAAGGGACAGGGGTTCCTATGGCTACACCTTC.

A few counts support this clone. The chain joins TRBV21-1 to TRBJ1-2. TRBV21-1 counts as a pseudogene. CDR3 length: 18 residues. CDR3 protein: CASSKGFREGAIRWGYTF. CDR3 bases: TGTGCCAGCAGCAAAGGCTTTCGGGAGGGGGCGATTCGGTGGGGCTACACCTTC.

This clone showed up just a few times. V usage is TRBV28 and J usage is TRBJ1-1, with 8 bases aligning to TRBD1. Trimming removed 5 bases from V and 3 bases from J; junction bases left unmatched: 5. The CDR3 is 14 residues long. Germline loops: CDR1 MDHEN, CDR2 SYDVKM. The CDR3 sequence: CASSSGQGHTEAFF. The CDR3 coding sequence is TGTGCCAGCAGTAGCGGACAGGGTCACACTGAAGCTTTCTTT.

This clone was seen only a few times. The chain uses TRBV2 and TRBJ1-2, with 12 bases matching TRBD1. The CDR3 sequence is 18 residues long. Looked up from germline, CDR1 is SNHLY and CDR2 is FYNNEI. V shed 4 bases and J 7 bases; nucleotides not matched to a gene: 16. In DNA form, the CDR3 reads TGTGCCAGCAGTGGGGACCCGGGACAGGGGGCTTCGGGGTTTGGCTACACCTTC. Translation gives CASSGDPGQGASGFGYTF. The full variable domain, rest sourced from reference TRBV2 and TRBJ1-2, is EPEVTQTPSHQVTQMGQEVILRCVPISNHLYFYWYRQILGQKVEFLVSFYNNEISEKSEIFDDQFSVERPDGSNFTLKIRSTKLEDSAMYFCASSGDPGQGASGFGYTFGSGTRLTVV.

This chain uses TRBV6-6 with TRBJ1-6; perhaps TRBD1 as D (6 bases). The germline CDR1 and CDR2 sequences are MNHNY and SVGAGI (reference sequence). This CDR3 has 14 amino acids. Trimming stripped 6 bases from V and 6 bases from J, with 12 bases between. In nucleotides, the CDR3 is TGTGCCAGCAGGCTAGGACAGATTAATTCACCCCTCCACTTT. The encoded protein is CASRLGQINSPLHF.

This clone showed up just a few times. Written as DNA, the CDR3 is TGTGCCAGCAGAAGAGGCGGTGCCTCTGGAAACACCATATATTTT. As protein: CASRRGGASGNTIYF. This chain connects TRBV11-2 to TRBJ1-3, with D uncertain. The CDR3 is made up of 15 amino acids. CDR1 and CDR2 from the germline V gene are SGHAT and FQNNGV. Trimming shortened V by 6 bases and J by 0 bases, and 12 bases separated the two germline ends. The whole variable domain, filled in from reference TRBV11-2 and TRBJ1-3, reads EAGVAQSPRYKIIEKRQSVAFWCNPISGHATLYWYQQILGQGPKLLIQFQNNGVVDDSQLPKDRFSAERLKGVDSTLKIQPAKLEDSAVYLCASRRGGASGNTIYFGEGSWLTVV.

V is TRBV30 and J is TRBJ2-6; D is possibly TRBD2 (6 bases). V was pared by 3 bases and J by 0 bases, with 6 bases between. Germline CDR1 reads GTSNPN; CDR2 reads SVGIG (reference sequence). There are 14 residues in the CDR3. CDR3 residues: CAWRTSSGANVLTF. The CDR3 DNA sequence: TGTGCCTGGAGGACTAGCTCTGGGGCCAACGTCCTGACTTTC.

CDR3 sequence reads: CASSRTGDGYTF. CDR3 nucleotide sequence: TGTGCCAGCAGTAGAACAGGGGATGGCTACACCTTC. V gene TRBV2 combines with J gene TRBJ1-2; 7 nucleotides line up with TRBD1. The length of the CDR3 is 12 residues. Trimming removed 5 bases from V and 6 bases from J; junction bases left unmatched: 3. Looked up from germline, CDR1 is SNHLY and CDR2 is FYNNEI.

CDR3 in DNA: TGTGTCAGAAGCAAATCCGGGACAGGGAGGGAGGAGACCCAGTACTTC. It yields the protein CVRSKSGTGREETQYF. The V gene is TRBV7-5, the J gene TRBJ2-5; TRBD1, as called in the table, went unchecked against the DNA. TRBV7-5 is an annotated pseudogene. There are 16 residues in the CDR3.

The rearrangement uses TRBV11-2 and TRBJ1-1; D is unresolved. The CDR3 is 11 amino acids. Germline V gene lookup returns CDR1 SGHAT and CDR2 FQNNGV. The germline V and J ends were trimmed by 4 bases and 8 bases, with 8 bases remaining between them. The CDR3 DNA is TGTGCCAGCAGCTACATGAGGGAAGCTTTCTTT. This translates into CASSYMREAFF.

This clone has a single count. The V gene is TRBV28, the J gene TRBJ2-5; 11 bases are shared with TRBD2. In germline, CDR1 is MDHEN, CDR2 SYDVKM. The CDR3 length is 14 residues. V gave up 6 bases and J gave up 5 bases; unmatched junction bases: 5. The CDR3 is CASSSTSGTETQYF. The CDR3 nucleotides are TGTGCCAGCAGCTCGACTAGCGGGACTGAGACCCAGTACTTC.

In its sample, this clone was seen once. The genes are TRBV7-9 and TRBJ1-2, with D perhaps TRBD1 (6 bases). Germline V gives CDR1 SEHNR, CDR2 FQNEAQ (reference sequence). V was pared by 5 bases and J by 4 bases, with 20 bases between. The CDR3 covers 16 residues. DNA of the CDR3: TGTGCCAGCAGCCCCTCACAGGGAATTCGCGTCTATGGCTACACCTTC. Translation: CASSPSQGIRVYGYTF.

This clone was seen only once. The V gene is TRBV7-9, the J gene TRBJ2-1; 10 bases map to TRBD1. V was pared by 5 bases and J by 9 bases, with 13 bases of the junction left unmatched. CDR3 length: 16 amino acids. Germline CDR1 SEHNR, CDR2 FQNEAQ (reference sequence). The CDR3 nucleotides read TGTGCCAGCAGCCCCGAAGGGGGACAGGGGTGGGTTGAGCAGTTCTTC. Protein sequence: CASSPEGGQGWVEQFF.

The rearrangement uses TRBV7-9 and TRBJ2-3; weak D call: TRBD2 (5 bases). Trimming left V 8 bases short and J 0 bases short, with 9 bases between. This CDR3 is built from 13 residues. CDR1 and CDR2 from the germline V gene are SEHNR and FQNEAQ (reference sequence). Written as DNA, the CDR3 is TGTGCCAGCCGCGGCGGGAGCACAGATACGCAGTATTTT. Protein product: CASRGGSTDTQYF.

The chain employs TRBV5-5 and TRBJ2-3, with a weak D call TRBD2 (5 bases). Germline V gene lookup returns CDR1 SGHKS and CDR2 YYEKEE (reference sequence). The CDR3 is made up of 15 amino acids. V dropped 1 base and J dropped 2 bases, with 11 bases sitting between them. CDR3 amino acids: CASSLWSGLTDTQYF. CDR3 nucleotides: TGTGCCAGCAGCTTGTGGAGCGGACTCACAGATACGCAGTATTTT.

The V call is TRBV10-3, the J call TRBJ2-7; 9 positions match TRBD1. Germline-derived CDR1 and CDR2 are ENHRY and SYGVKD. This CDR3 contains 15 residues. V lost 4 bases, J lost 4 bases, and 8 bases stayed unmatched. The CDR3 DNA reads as TGTGCCATCAGTGTGGGTACAGGGGGCCCGTACGAGCAGTACTTC. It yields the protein CAISVGTGGPYEQYF.

The CDR3 nucleotides read TGTGCCAGCAGTTTCGGGACTAGGAACGAGCAGTACTTC. Its protein product is CASSFGTRNEQYF. The V and J genes are TRBV28 and TRBJ2-7; TRBD2 aligns across 8 bases. Germline CDR1 MDHEN, CDR2 SYDVKM. This CDR3 has 13 residues. The J segment lost 5 bases and the V segment lost 3 bases, leaving 3 bases of the junction unmatched.

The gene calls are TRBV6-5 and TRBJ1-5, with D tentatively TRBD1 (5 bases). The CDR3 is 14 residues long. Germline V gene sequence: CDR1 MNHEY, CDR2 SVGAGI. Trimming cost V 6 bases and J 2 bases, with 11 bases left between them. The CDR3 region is CASSLGGGNQPQHF. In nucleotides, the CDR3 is TGTGCCAGCAGCTTGGGGGGAGGCAATCAGCCCCAGCATTTT.

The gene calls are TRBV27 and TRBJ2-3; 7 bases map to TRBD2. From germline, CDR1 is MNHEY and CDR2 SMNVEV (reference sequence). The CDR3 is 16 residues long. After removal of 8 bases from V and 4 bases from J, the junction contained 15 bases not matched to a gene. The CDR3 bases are TGTGCCAGCCACGCCTTTGAGGGAGGGATCCCAGATACGCAGTATTTT. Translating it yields CASHAFEGGIPDTQYF.

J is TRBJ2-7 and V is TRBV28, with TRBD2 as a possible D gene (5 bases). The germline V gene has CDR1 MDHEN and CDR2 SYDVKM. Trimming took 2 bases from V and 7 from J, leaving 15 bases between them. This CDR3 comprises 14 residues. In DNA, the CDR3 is TGTGCCAGCAGTTTAGGAGGAGACCCGCGGGAGCAGTACTTC. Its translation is CASSLGGDPREQYF.

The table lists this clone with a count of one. CDR3 loop: CASSIVGDSGNTIYF. The CDR3 DNA sequence: TGTGCCAGTAGTATAGTTGGAGACTCTGGAAACACCATATATTTT. The chain recombines TRBV19 with TRBJ1-3; D remains ambiguous. The V end was cut by 1 base, the J end by 0 bases, with 7 bases between. The CDR3 contains 15 residues. In germline, CDR1 is LNHDA, CDR2 SQIVND (reference sequence).